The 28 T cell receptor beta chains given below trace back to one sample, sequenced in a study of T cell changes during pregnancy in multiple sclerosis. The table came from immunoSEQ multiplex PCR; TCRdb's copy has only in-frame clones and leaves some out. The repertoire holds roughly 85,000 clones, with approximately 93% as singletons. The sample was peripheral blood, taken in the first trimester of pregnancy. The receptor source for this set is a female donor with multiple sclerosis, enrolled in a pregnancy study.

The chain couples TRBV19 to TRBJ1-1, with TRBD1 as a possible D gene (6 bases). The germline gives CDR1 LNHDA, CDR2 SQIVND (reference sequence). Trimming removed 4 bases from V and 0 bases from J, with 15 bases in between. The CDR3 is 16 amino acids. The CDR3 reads CASSTRGGGMNTEAFF. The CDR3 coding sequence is TGTGCCAGTAGTACGCGAGGGGGGGGGATGAACACTGAAGCTTTCTTT.

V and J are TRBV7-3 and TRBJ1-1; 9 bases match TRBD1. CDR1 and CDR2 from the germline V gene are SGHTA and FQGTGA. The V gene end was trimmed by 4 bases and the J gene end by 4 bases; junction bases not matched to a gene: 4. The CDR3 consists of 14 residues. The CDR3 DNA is TGTGCCAGCAGCTCGGGACAGGGTAGCACTGAAGCTTTCTTT. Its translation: CASSSGQGSTEAFF.

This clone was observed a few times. This chain's CDR3 is CASKTYSNEQFF. Written as DNA, the CDR3 is TGTGCCAGCAAAACATATTCCAATGAGCAGTTCTTC. The chain has TRBV28 and TRBJ2-1; no reliable D call. The V gene lost 7 bases and the J gene lost 6 bases, with 10 bases spanning the gap. Germline assignment: CDR1 MDHEN and CDR2 SYDVKM. The CDR3 is 12 residues long. Filled out from reference TRBV28 and TRBJ2-1, the complete variable domain reads DVKVTQSSRYLVKRTGEKVFLECVQDMDHENMFWYRQDPGLGLRLIYFSYDVKMKEKGDIPEGYSVSREKKERFSLILESASTNQTSMYLCASKTYSNEQFFGPGTRLTVL.

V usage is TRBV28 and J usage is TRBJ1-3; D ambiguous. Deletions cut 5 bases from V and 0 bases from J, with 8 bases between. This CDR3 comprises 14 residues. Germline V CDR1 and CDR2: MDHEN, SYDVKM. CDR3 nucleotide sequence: TGTGCCAGCAGTCCAGGAATCTCTGGAAACACCATATATTTT. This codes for CASSPGISGNTIYF.

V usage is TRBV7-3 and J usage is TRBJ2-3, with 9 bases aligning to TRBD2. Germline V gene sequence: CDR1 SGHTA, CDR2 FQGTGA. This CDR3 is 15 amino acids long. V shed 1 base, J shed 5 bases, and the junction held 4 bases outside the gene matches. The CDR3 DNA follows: TGTGCCAGCAGCTTAATTGCGGGGGGGCAAGATACGCAGTATTTT. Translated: CASSLIAGGQDTQYF.

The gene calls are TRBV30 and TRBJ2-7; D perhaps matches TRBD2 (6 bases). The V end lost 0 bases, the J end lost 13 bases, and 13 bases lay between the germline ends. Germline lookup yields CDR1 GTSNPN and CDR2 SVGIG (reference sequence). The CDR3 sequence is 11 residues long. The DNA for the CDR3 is TGTGCCTGGAGTGTCCGAGGAGGGCAATACTTC. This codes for CAWSVRGGQYF.

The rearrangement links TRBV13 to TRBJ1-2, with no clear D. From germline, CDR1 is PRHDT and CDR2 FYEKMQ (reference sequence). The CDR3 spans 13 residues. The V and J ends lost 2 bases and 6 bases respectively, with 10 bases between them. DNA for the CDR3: TGTGCCAGCAGCTTATCAGGCACGGATGGCTACACCTTC. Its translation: CASSLSGTDGYTF.

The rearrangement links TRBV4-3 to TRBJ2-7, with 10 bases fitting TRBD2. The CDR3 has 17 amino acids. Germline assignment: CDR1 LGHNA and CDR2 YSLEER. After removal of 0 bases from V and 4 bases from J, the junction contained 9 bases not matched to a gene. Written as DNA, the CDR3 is TGCGCCAGCAGCCAAGATCTGGCTAGCGGGGGTCTATACGAGCAGTACTTC. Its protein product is CASSQDLASGGLYEQYF.

CDR3 loop: CASSQRRGQGNSPLHF. Here the CDR3 DNA reads TGTGCCAGCAGCCAGCGAAGGGGACAGGGGAATTCACCCCTCCACTTT. The genes are TRBV16 and TRBJ1-6; TRBD1 matches at 10 bases. Unmatched junction bases numbered 6, after V lost 3 bases and J lost 7 bases. The germline V gene has CDR1 KGHSY and CDR2 FQNENV. CDR3 length: 16 residues.

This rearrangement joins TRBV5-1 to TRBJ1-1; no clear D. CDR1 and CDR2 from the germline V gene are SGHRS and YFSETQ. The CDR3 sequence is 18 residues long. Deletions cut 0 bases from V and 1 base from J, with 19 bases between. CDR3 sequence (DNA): TGCGCCAGCAGCTTGGGACTCCGGATTTTGGATTCGAACACTGAAGCTTTCTTT. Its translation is CASSLGLRILDSNTEAFF.

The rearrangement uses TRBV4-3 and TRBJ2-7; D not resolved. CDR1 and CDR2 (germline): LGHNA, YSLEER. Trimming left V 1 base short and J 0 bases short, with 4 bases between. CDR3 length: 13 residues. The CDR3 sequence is CASSQAISYEQYF. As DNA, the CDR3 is TGCGCCAGCAGCCAAGCTATCTCCTACGAGCAGTACTTC.

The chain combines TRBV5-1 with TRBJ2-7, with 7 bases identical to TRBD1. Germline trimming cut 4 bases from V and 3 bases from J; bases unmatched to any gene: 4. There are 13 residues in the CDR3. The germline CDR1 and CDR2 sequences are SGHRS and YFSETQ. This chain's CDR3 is CASSEGADYEQYF. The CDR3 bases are TGCGCCAGCAGCGAGGGGGCCGACTACGAGCAGTACTTC.

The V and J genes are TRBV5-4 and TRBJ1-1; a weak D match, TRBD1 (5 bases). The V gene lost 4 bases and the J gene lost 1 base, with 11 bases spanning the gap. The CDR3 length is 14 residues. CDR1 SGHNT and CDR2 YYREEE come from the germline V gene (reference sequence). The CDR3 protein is CASSPETGNTEAFF. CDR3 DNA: TGTGCCAGCAGCCCCGAAACAGGGAACACTGAAGCTTTCTTT.

This CDR3 reads CSAPSLGGPTEAFF. The CDR3 region has the DNA TGCAGCGCTCCCTCCCTGGGGGGACCCACTGAAGCTTTCTTT. This chain connects TRBV29-1 to TRBJ1-1; the D gene is possibly TRBD1 (5 bases). V was clipped by 7 bases and J by 4 bases, with 19 bases between them. CDR3 length equals 14 residues. In germline, CDR1 is SQVTM, CDR2 ANQGSEA.

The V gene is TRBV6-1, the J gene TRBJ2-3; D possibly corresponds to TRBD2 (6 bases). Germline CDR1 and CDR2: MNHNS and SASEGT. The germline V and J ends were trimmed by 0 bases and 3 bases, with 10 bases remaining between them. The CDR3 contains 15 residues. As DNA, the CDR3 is TGTGCCAGCAGTGAAGCGCCCGGGAGTACAGATACGCAGTATTTT. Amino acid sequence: CASSEAPGSTDTQYF.

CDR3 protein: CASSQDPHRGKGGYTF. In DNA form, the CDR3 reads TGCGCCAGCAGCCAAGATCCTCACAGGGGAAAGGGTGGCTACACCTTC. The V and J genes are TRBV4-3 and TRBJ1-2; 7 nucleotides align to TRBD1. After removal of 0 bases from V and 7 bases from J, the junction contained 11 bases not matched to a gene. The germline V gene has CDR1 LGHNA and CDR2 YSLEER. This CDR3 is 16 amino acids long.

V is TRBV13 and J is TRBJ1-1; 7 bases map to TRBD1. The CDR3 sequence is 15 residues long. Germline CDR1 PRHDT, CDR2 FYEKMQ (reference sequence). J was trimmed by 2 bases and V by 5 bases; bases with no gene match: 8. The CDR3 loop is CASSPIGDSNTEAFF. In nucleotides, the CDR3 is TGTGCCAGCAGCCCAATTGGGGACAGCAACACTGAAGCTTTCTTT.

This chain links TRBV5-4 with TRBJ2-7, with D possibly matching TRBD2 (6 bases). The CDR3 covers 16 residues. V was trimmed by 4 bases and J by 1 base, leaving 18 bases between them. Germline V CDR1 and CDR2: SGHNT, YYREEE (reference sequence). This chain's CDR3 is CASSPLRSSASYEQYF. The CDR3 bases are TGTGCCAGCAGCCCGCTTCGGTCTAGCGCGTCCTACGAGCAGTACTTC. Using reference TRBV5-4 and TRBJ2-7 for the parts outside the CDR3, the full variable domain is ETGVTQSPTHLIKTRGQQVTLRCSSQSGHNTVSWYQQALGQGPQFIFQYYREEENGRGNFPPRFSGLQFPNYSSELNVNALELDDSALYLCASSPLRSSASYEQYFGPGTRLTVT.

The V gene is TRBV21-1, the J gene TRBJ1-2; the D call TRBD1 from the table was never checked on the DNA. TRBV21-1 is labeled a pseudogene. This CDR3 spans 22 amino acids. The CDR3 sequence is CASSKKTFPGRQGANPCYGYTF. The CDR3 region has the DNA TGTGCCAGCAGCAAAAAAACCTTCCCGGGGAGACAGGGGGCAAACCCCTGTTATGGCTACACCTTC.

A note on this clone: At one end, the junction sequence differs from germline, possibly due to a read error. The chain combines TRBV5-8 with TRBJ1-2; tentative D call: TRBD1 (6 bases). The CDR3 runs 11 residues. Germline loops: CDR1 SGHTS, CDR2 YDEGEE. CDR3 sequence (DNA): TGTGCCAGCAGCTTGGGTGGGACACTTTCCTTC. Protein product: CASSLGGTLSF.

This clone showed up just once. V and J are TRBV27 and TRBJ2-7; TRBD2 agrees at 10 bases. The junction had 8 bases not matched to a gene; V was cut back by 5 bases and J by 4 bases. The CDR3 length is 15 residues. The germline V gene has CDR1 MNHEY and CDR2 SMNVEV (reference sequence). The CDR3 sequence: CASSLAGVPTYEQYF. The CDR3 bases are TGTGCCAGCAGTCTAGCGGGAGTTCCAACGTACGAGCAGTACTTC.

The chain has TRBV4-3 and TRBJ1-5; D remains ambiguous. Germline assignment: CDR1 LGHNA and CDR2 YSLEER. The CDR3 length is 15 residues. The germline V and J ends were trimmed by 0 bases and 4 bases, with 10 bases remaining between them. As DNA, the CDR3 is TGCGCCAGCAGCCAAGATCTCAGCGTGAATCAGCCCCAGCATTTT. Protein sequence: CASSQDLSVNQPQHF.

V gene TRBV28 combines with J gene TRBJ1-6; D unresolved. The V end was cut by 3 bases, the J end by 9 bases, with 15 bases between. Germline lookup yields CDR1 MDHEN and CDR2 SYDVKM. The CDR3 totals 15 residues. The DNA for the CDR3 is TGTGCCAGCAGTTTCCACGAACAGTTAGGTTCACCCCTCCACTTT. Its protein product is CASSFHEQLGSPLHF.

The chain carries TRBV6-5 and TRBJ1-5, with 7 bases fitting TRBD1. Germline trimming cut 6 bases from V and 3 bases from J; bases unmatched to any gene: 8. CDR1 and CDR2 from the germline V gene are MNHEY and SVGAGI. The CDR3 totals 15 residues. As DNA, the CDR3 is TGTGCCAGCAGCCAGATCGGGACAGCCAATCAGCCCCAGCATTTT. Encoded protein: CASSQIGTANQPQHF.

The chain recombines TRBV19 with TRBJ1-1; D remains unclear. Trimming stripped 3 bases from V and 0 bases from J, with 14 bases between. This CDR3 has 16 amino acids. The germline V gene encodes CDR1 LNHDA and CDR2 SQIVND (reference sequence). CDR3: CASSIGTAGMNTEAFF. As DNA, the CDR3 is TGTGCCAGTAGTATCGGAACAGCAGGAATGAACACTGAAGCTTTCTTT.

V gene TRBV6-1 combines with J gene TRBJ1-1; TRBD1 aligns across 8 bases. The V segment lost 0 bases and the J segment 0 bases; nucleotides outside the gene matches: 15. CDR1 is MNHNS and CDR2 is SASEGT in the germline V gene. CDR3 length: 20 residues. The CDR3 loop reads CASSEAISRQGPPVNTEAFF. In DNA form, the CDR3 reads TGTGCCAGCAGTGAAGCGATTTCGAGACAGGGGCCTCCGGTGAACACTGAAGCTTTCTTT.

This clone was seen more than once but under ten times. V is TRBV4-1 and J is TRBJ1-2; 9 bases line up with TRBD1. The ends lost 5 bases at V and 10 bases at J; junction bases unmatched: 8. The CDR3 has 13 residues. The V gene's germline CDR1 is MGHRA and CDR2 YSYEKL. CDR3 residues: CASSRPEQGAYTF. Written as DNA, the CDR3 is TGCGCCAGCAGCAGACCCGAACAGGGGGCCTACACCTTC.

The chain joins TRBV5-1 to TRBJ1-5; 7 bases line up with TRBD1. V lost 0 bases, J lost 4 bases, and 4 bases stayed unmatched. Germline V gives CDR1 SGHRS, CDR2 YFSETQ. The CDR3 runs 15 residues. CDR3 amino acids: CASSLEGQFNQPQHF. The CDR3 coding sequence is TGCGCCAGCAGCTTGGAGGGACAGTTTAATCAGCCCCAGCATTTT.